A selection of T cell receptor beta chains follows, all from one sample in a study of blood T cell repertoires in COVID-19. Generated by immunoSEQ multiplex PCR, the TCRdb table keeps only in-frame clones and is missing some. The profile covers around 170,000 clones, with roughly 90% appearing a single time and more than 6.5% taken by the ten largest. The sample consisted of PBMCs or T cells enriched from blood (not recorded which). These receptor sequences come from a woman between 50 and 59 years old who had recovered from COVID-19. Each CDR3 is given with its conserved first and last residue. Each record gives: clone size, J gene, D gene, V gene, CDR3 DNA, CDR3 protein. A D gene is named only where the DNA matches it firmly. Clone size is stated in some rows and not others, as once, few, many or a class when expanded.

abundance: -
j_gene: TRBJ2-1
d_gene: TRBD2
v_gene: TRBV27
CDR3nt: TGTGCCAGCAGTTTATCGAGACTAGCGGTTAATGAGCAGTTCTTC
CDR3aa: CASSLSRLAVNEQFF

abundance: many
j_gene: TRBJ1-2
d_gene: -
v_gene: TRBV3-1/TRBV3-2
CDR3nt: TGTGCCAGCAGCCAAGATCTAAAGTCCCCCCGAGATGGCTACACCTTC
CDR3aa: CASSQDLKSPRDGYTF

abundance: -
j_gene: TRBJ2-1
d_gene: TRBD2
v_gene: TRBV4-3
CDR3nt: TGCGCCAGCAGTTACCGGACTAGCGGGAGGGCCGAGCAGTTCTTC
CDR3aa: CASSYRTSGRAEQFF

abundance: once
j_gene: TRBJ2-1
d_gene: TRBD2
v_gene: TRBV5-1
CDR3nt: TGCGCCAGCAGCCCGGCCGCGGGAGGGAACTACAATGAGCAGTTCTTC
CDR3aa: CASSPAAGGNYNEQFF

abundance: -
j_gene: TRBJ2-7
d_gene: -
v_gene: TRBV12-3/TRBV12-4
CDR3nt: TGTGCCAGCAGTTCCTACCGAGCCTACGAGCAGTACTTC
CDR3aa: CASSSYRAYEQYF

abundance: -
j_gene: TRBJ2-1
d_gene: -
v_gene: TRBV7-9
CDR3nt: TGTGCCAGCAGCACTTACACAGGGCTTGAGCAGTTCTTC
CDR3aa: CASSTYTGLEQFF

abundance: -
j_gene: TRBJ2-7
d_gene: TRBD2
v_gene: TRBV14
CDR3nt: TGTGCCAGCAGCCAAGATAAAGGACTAGGGTCCTACGAGCAGTACTTC
CDR3aa: CASSQDKGLGSYEQYF

abundance: -
j_gene: TRBJ2-3
d_gene: TRBD2
v_gene: TRBV2
CDR3nt: TGTGCCAGCCGAATACTAGCGGGAGACACAGATACGCAGTATTTT
CDR3aa: CASRILAGDTDTQYF

abundance: -
j_gene: TRBJ2-3
d_gene: TRBD2
v_gene: TRBV19
CDR3nt: TGTGCCAGTAGTATCGGTTGGAGACTAGCGGGAGTGGATACGCAGTATTTT
CDR3aa: CASSIGWRLAGVDTQYF

abundance: -
j_gene: TRBJ1-6
d_gene: -
v_gene: TRBV5-6
CDR3nt: TGTGCCAGCAGTCCACTTGGTCGTAGTACACCCCTCCACTTT
CDR3aa: CASSPLGRSTPLHF

abundance: -
j_gene: TRBJ1-1
d_gene: TRBD1
v_gene: TRBV19
CDR3nt: TGTGCCAGTAGTCGCAGGGGGGAGAACACTGAAGCTTTCTTT
CDR3aa: CASSRRGENTEAFF

abundance: once
j_gene: TRBJ1-2
d_gene: -
v_gene: TRBV7-2
CDR3nt: TGTGCCAGCAGCGCTACCATCTATGGCTACACCTTC
CDR3aa: CASSATIYGYTF

abundance: -
j_gene: TRBJ2-1
d_gene: -
v_gene: TRBV27
CDR3nt: TGTGCCAGCAGACTACAGGGCTCCTACAATGAGCAGTTCTTC
CDR3aa: CASRLQGSYNEQFF

abundance: -
j_gene: TRBJ2-7
d_gene: -
v_gene: TRBV4-2
CDR3nt: TGTGCCAGCAGCCGCGGGGACTCCTACGAGCAGTACTTC
CDR3aa: CASSRGDSYEQYF

abundance: -
j_gene: TRBJ1-6
d_gene: TRBD1
v_gene: TRBV3-1/TRBV3-2
CDR3nt: TGTGCCAGCAGCCAGCCCCAGGGGACAGAACTCCACTTT
CDR3aa: CASSQPQGTELHF

abundance: once
j_gene: TRBJ2-1
d_gene: -
v_gene: TRBV11-3
CDR3nt: TGTGCCAGCAGCTTAGGCGACGGGGGATACAATGAGCAGTTCTTC
CDR3aa: CASSLGDGGYNEQFF

abundance: -
j_gene: TRBJ1-5
d_gene: TRBD1
v_gene: TRBV19
CDR3nt: TGTGCCAGTAGTAGGACAGGGATGAGCAATCAGCCCCAGCATTTT
CDR3aa: CASSRTGMSNQPQHF

abundance: -
j_gene: TRBJ2-5
d_gene: -
v_gene: TRBV6-5
CDR3nt: TGTGCCAGCAGTTACTCGAACGGGGAAGAGACCCAGTACTTC
CDR3aa: CASSYSNGEETQYF

abundance: once
j_gene: TRBJ1-1
d_gene: -
v_gene: TRBV5-4
CDR3nt: TGTGCCAGCAGCTCTCGACAGCCGAATGAAGCTTTCTTT
CDR3aa: CASSSRQPNEAFF

abundance: -
j_gene: TRBJ2-3
d_gene: TRBD1
v_gene: TRBV5-1
CDR3nt: TGCGCCAGCAGTCGGGACAGTCGCACAGATACGCAGTATTTT
CDR3aa: CASSRDSRTDTQYF

abundance: -
j_gene: TRBJ2-1
d_gene: TRBD2
v_gene: TRBV3-1/TRBV3-2
CDR3nt: TGTGCCAGCAGTCTGAGGGCGAGGACTAGCGGGAAAACCAACTACAATGAGCAGTTCTTC
CDR3aa: CASSLRARTSGKTNYNEQFF

abundance: -
j_gene: TRBJ2-3
d_gene: -
v_gene: TRBV6-5
CDR3nt: TGTGCCAGCAGAGCAGGGGATACGCAGTATTTT
CDR3aa: CASRAGDTQYF

abundance: -
j_gene: TRBJ2-7
d_gene: -
v_gene: TRBV2
CDR3nt: TGTGCCAGCAGTGGGAGGAGCTACGAGCAGTACTTC
CDR3aa: CASSGRSYEQYF

abundance: -
j_gene: TRBJ2-1
d_gene: TRBD2
v_gene: TRBV2
CDR3nt: TGTGCCAGCAGTCCGGGTATGGGGGGATTCAGGACTAGCGGTTACAATGAGCAGTTCTTC
CDR3aa: CASSPGMGGFRTSGYNEQFF

abundance: -
j_gene: TRBJ2-7
d_gene: -
v_gene: TRBV15
CDR3nt: TGTGCCACCAGCAGAGATAGGGGAACCGCCTACGAGCAGTACTTC
CDR3aa: CATSRDRGTAYEQYF

abundance: -
j_gene: TRBJ2-1
d_gene: TRBD1
v_gene: TRBV27
CDR3nt: TGTGCCAGCAGTTTAAGGGGGGGACAGGGGAGGGTCAATGAGCAGTTCTTC
CDR3aa: CASSLRGGQGRVNEQFF

abundance: -
j_gene: TRBJ2-2
d_gene: -
v_gene: TRBV3-1/TRBV3-2
CDR3nt: TGTGCCAGCAGCCCCGACATTTTACGTACCGGGGAGCTGTTTTTT
CDR3aa: CASSPDILRTGELFF

abundance: -
j_gene: TRBJ1-1
d_gene: TRBD1
v_gene: TRBV2
CDR3nt: TGTGCCAGCAGAAGACAGGGGCCGAACACTGAAGCTTTCTTT
CDR3aa: CASRRQGPNTEAFF

abundance: -
j_gene: TRBJ2-1
d_gene: TRBD2
v_gene: TRBV3-1/TRBV3-2
CDR3nt: TGTGCCAGCAAAGGGAGACTAGCGGTCGAGCAGTTCTTC
CDR3aa: CASKGRLAVEQFF

abundance: -
j_gene: TRBJ2-6
d_gene: -
v_gene: TRBV5-1
CDR3nt: TGCGCCAGCAGCCGAGGGTACGGGGCCAACGTCCTGACTTTC
CDR3aa: CASSRGYGANVLTF

abundance: -
j_gene: TRBJ2-1
d_gene: TRBD2
v_gene: TRBV6-6
CDR3nt: TGTGCCAGCAGGTACCTAGCGGGAGGGCCTTTTGAGCAGTTCTTC
CDR3aa: CASRYLAGGPFEQFF

abundance: -
j_gene: TRBJ1-4
d_gene: -
v_gene: TRBV5-1
CDR3nt: TGCGCCAGCAGCGAGCGGGTCGCGCGTAATGAAAAACTGTTTTTT
CDR3aa: CASSERVARNEKLFF

abundance: -
j_gene: TRBJ2-4
d_gene: TRBD1
v_gene: TRBV7-8
CDR3nt: TGTGCCAGCAGCTCAGGGGACAGGGGGCGTGACAAAAACATTCAGTACTTC
CDR3aa: CASSSGDRGRDKNIQYF

abundance: -
j_gene: TRBJ2-1
d_gene: -
v_gene: TRBV5-1
CDR3nt: TGCGCCAGCATAGGGGGACTACTATACAATGAGCAGTTCTTC
CDR3aa: CASIGGLLYNEQFF

abundance: -
j_gene: TRBJ1-2
d_gene: TRBD1
v_gene: TRBV24-1
CDR3nt: TGTGCCACCAGTGAACGGGACAGGGGAAAAGGCAACTATGGCTACACCTTC
CDR3aa: CATSERDRGKGNYGYTF

abundance: -
j_gene: TRBJ2-7
d_gene: TRBD1
v_gene: TRBV24-1
CDR3nt: TGTGCCACCAGTGACTCCAGGGGGTTGTACGAGCAGTACTTC
CDR3aa: CATSDSRGLYEQYF

abundance: -
j_gene: TRBJ2-7
d_gene: -
v_gene: TRBV11-2
CDR3nt: TGTGCCAGCAGCACCGGGACTGCTCTTTACGAGCAGTACTTC
CDR3aa: CASSTGTALYEQYF

abundance: once
j_gene: TRBJ2-1
d_gene: TRBD2
v_gene: TRBV5-1
CDR3nt: TGCGCCAGCAGCCCCACGGCGGGAGAACCGTACAATGAGCAGTTCTTC
CDR3aa: CASSPTAGEPYNEQFF

abundance: -
j_gene: TRBJ2-3
d_gene: -
v_gene: TRBV19
CDR3nt: TGTGCCAGTAGGGAGGCTAGCACAGATACGCAGTATTTT
CDR3aa: CASREASTDTQYF

abundance: -
j_gene: TRBJ2-7
d_gene: TRBD2
v_gene: TRBV30
CDR3nt: TGTGCCTGGAGTTCAACCCGGACTAGCGGGAGTAAGTACGAGCAGTACTTC
CDR3aa: CAWSSTRTSGSKYEQYF

abundance: -
j_gene: TRBJ2-3
d_gene: -
v_gene: TRBV6-5
CDR3nt: TGTGCCAGCAGCCCAGGGGGGATCAGGGATACGCAGTATTTT
CDR3aa: CASSPGGIRDTQYF

abundance: -
j_gene: TRBJ2-2
d_gene: -
v_gene: TRBV12-3/TRBV12-4
CDR3nt: TGTGCCAGCAGTTTAGCGGCCACCGGGGAGCTGTTTTTT
CDR3aa: CASSLAATGELFF

abundance: -
j_gene: TRBJ1-2
d_gene: TRBD1
v_gene: TRBV3-1/TRBV3-2
CDR3nt: TGTGCCAGCAGCTTAACGGGACAGGGAGTTTATGGCTACACCTTC
CDR3aa: CASSLTGQGVYGYTF

abundance: -
j_gene: TRBJ2-2
d_gene: TRBD2
v_gene: TRBV2
CDR3nt: TGTGCCAGCATACGGGGGGTTGGAACCGGGGAGCTGTTTTTT
CDR3aa: CASIRGVGTGELFF

abundance: -
j_gene: TRBJ2-2
d_gene: -
v_gene: TRBV4-1
CDR3nt: TGCGCCAGCCGCTTCGGTGGAGAAGCCGGGGAGCTGTTTTTT
CDR3aa: CASRFGGEAGELFF

abundance: -
j_gene: TRBJ1-2
d_gene: TRBD1
v_gene: TRBV7-2
CDR3nt: TGTGCCAGCAGCCCAGGACAGGAACACTATGGCTACACCTTC
CDR3aa: CASSPGQEHYGYTF

abundance: few
j_gene: TRBJ1-1
d_gene: TRBD1
v_gene: TRBV5-4
CDR3nt: TGTGCCAGCAGCTTACAGGGGGCAGGGAACACTGAAGCTTTCTTT
CDR3aa: CASSLQGAGNTEAFF

abundance: once
j_gene: TRBJ1-6
d_gene: TRBD1
v_gene: TRBV2
CDR3nt: TGTGCCAGCAGTGAATGGGGACAGCTTAATTCACCCCTCCACTTT
CDR3aa: CASSEWGQLNSPLHF

abundance: -
j_gene: TRBJ1-5
d_gene: -
v_gene: TRBV24-1
CDR3nt: TGTGCCACCAGTGATCCGCGTGGGAGTAGCAATCAGCCCCAGCATTTT
CDR3aa: CATSDPRGSSNQPQHF

abundance: -
j_gene: TRBJ2-2
d_gene: -
v_gene: TRBV5-1
CDR3nt: TGCGCCAGCAGCTTGACGGGGAACACCGGGGAGCTGTTTTTT
CDR3aa: CASSLTGNTGELFF

abundance: -
j_gene: TRBJ2-1
d_gene: -
v_gene: TRBV25-1
CDR3nt: TGTGCCAGCAGTGAAGTGACTAATCGCAACAATGAGCAGTTCTTC
CDR3aa: CASSEVTNRNNEQFF

abundance: -
j_gene: TRBJ2-1
d_gene: TRBD2
v_gene: TRBV24-1
CDR3nt: TGTGCCACCAGTCCATCCGGGACAGGGCAAGGACTAGCGGGAGCGTATGAGCAGTTCTTC
CDR3aa: CATSPSGTGQGLAGAYEQFF

abundance: -
j_gene: TRBJ1-2
d_gene: TRBD1
v_gene: TRBV7-8
CDR3nt: TGTGCCAGCAGCTTAGTTGGGGACAGGGTATTAGATGGCTACACCTTC
CDR3aa: CASSLVGDRVLDGYTF